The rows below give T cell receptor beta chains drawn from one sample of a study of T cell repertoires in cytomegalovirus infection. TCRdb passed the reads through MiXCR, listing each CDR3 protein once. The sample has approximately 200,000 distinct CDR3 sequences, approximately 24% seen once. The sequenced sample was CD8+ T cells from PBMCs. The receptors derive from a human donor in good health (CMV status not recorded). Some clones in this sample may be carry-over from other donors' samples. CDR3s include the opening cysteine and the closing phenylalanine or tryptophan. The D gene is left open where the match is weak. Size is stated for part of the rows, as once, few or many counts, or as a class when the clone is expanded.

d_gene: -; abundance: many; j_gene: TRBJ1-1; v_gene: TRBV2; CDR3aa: CASSEDMNTEAFF; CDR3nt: TGTGCCAGCAGTGAAGACATGAACACTGAAGCTTTCTTT
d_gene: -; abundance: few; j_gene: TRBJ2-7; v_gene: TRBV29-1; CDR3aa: CSVVWGLYEQYF; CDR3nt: TGCAGCGTTGTTTGGGGGCTCTACGAGCAGTACTTC
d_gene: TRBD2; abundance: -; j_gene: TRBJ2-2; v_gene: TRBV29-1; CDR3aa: CSVVSSGFGGELFF; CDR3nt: TGCAGCGTTGTTTCTAGCGGGTTCGGCGGGGAGCTGTTTTTT
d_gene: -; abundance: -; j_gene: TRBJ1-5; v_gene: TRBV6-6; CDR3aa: CASGASNQPQHF; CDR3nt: TGTGCCAGCGGGGCTAGCAATCAGCCCCAGCATTTT
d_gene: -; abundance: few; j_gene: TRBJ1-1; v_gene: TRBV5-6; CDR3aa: CASSLELATEAFF; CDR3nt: TGTGCCAGCAGCTTGGAATTGGCCACTGAAGCTTTCTTT
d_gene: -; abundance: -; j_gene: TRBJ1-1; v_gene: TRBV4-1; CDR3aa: CASSQVYRVGTEAFF; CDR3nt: TGCGCCAGCAGCCAGGTCTACAGGGTAGGTACTGAAGCTTTCTTT
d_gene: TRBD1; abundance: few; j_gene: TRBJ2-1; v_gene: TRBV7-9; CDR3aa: CASNQHPRDRVYNEQFF; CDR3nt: TGTGCCAGCAACCAACACCCCCGGGACAGGGTCTACAATGAGCAGTTCTTC
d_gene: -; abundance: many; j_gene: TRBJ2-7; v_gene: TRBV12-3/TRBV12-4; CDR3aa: CASSLAVDYEQYF; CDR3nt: TGTGCCAGCAGTTTAGCAGTGGACTACGAGCAGTACTTC
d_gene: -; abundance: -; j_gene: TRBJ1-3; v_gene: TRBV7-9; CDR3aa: CASSLAGVSGNTIYF; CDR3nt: TGTGCCAGCAGCTTAGCGGGAGTCTCTGGAAACACCATATATTTT
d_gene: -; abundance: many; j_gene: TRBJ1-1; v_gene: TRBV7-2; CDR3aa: CASSLEGQVTEAFF; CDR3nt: TGTGCCAGCAGCTTAGAAGGGCAGGTCACTGAAGCTTTCTTT
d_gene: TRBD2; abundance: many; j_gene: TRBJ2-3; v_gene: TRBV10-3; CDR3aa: CAISETGTSGSSSTDTQYF; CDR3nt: TGTGCCATCAGTGAGACCGGGACTAGCGGGTCCTCTAGCACAGATACGCAGTATTTT
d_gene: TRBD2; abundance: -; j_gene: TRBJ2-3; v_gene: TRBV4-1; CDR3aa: CASSQGLAGVQGTDTQYF; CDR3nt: TGCGCCAGCAGCCAAGGACTAGCGGGGGTGCAAGGCACAGATACGCAGTATTTT
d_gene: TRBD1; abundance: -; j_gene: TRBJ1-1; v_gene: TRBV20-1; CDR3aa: CIDRGQQNTEAFF; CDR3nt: TGCATTGACAGGGGACAGCAGAACACTGAAGCTTTCTTT